Listed here are 26 T cell receptor beta chains from one sample, sequenced in a study of T cells in Graves' hyperthyroidism and ophthalmopathy (dated by TCRdb to 2018 to 2020). To prepare the library, multiplex PCR was applied. The data were produced on an Illumina HiSeq 2000. The TCR beta CDR3 regions were amplified from RNA transcripts. The TCR CDR3 was subjected to a first round of RT-PCR using the HTBI primer set and the Qiagen OneStep RT-PCR kit. The public reads were reanalyzed by TCRdb: fastp trimming at Q25, MiXCR alignment, in-frame beta chains only. Entries that share a CDR3 protein sequence are merged under the most common genes and DNA. This sample lists about 410,000 distinct CDR3 sequences; 14% were detected once. In total, the top ten clones hold less than 20% of the sample. The sequenced sample was blood. These receptors came from a woman in her twenties or thirties with Graves' ophthalmopathy.

This clonotype was found many times. The J gene is TRBJ1-5, the V gene TRBV30; 7 bases agree with TRBD1. With 3 bases clipped from V and 3 bases from J, the junction kept 8 bases outside the gene matches. The CDR3 covers 15 residues. The germline gives CDR1 GTSNPN, CDR2 SVGIG (reference sequence). In DNA form, the CDR3 reads TGTGCCTGGAGCCTCCGACAGGGTATCAATCAGCCCCAGCATTTT. This sequence encodes CAWSLRQGINQPQHF. The full variable domain, in which reference TRBV30 and TRBJ1-5 provide the parts outside the CDR3, is SQTIHQWPATLVQPVGSPLSLECTVEGTSNPNLYWYRQAAGRGLQLLFYSVGIGQISSEVPQNLSASRPQDRQFILSSKKLLLSDSGFYLCAWSLRQGINQPQHFGDGTRLSIL.

This clonotype came up many times. The genes are TRBV4-2 and TRBJ2-5; D is perhaps TRBD2 (7 bases). Trimming stripped 0 bases from V and 1 base from J, with 12 bases between. CDR3 length: 16 amino acids. Germline V gives CDR1 LGHNA, CDR2 YNFKEQ. The CDR3 loop is CASSQDGGAGQETQYF. Here the CDR3 DNA reads TGTGCCAGCAGCCAAGATGGGGGGGCGGGCCAAGAGACCCAGTACTTC.

With regard to this clonotype: Since a much larger clone is just one base distant, this may be a read error. The V and J genes are TRBV20-1 and TRBJ2-4, with D maybe TRBD1 (6 bases). The CDR3 is 17 residues long. The germline gives CDR1 DFQATT, CDR2 SNEGSKA (reference sequence). V was pared by 1 base and J by 2 bases, with 18 bases between. DNA of the CDR3: TGCAGTGCTAGAGGAAACAGGGCCCCTGGTTCCAAAAACATTCAGTACTTC. The encoded protein is CSARGNRAPGSKNIQYF.

In its sample, this clonotype was seen many times. J is TRBJ2-4 and V is TRBV7-9; TRBD1 is a possible D gene (5 bases). Germline CDR1 SEHNR, CDR2 FQNEAQ (reference sequence). The V gene lost 2 bases and the J gene lost 0 bases, with 14 bases spanning the gap. The CDR3 runs to 17 residues. CDR3 region: CASSLLAGLGAKNIQYF. The CDR3 DNA sequence: TGTGCCAGCAGCTTACTGGCAGGGTTAGGAGCCAAAAACATTCAGTACTTC.

This chain joins TRBV3-1 and TRBJ2-1; weak D call: TRBD1 (5 bases). The CDR3 has 16 amino acids. The V end lost 0 bases, the J end lost 8 bases, and 17 bases lay between the germline ends. The germline CDR1 and CDR2 sequences are LGHDT and YNNKEL (reference sequence). Here the CDR3 reads CASSQDSQGWVDEQFF. DNA for the CDR3: TGTGCCAGCAGCCAAGATAGCCAGGGTTGGGTGGATGAGCAGTTCTTC.

At least ten counts were recorded for this clonotype. V is TRBV7-2 and J is TRBJ1-2; D not certain. CDR3 size: 12 residues. The germline CDR1 and CDR2 sequences are SGHTA and FQGNSA. Between the trimmed V and J ends, which lost 0 bases and 10 bases, there was a span of 9 bases. The CDR3 sequence: CASSLAGAFYTF. The DNA of the CDR3 is TGTGCCAGCAGCTTAGCGGGAGCATTCTACACCTTC.

This clonotype was seen a few times. The rearrangement joins TRBV6-5 to TRBJ1-5; D gene uncertain. CDR3 length equals 11 residues. Germline V CDR1 and CDR2: MNHEY, SVGAGI. This chain's CDR3 is CPKESNQPQHF. The CDR3 DNA reads TGTCCCAAGGAGAGCAATCAGCCCCAGCATTTT.

CDR3 protein: CASSYASGGAIDTQYF. DNA for the CDR3: TGTGCCAGCAGTTACGCTAGCGGGGGGGCTATAGATACGCAGTATTTT. This chain links TRBV6-5 with TRBJ2-3; TRBD2 aligns across 12 bases. CDR1 is MNHEY, CDR2 SVGAGI, per germline. V trimming: 2 bases; J trimming: 5 bases; junction bases outside the gene matches: 5. The CDR3 length is 16 residues.

There are many counts of this clonotype. The V call is TRBV12-5, the J call TRBJ2-7; D tentatively fits TRBD1 or TRBD2 (6 bases each). CDR1 is LGHNT, CDR2 FRNRAP, per germline. The CDR3 is made up of 18 amino acids. Trimming left V 4 bases short and J 3 bases short, with 25 bases between. The CDR3 is CASGWGAQMDTTNYEQYF. The CDR3 bases are TGTGCTAGTGGTTGGGGGGCTCAGATGGACACGACAAACTACGAGCAGTACTTC.

This clonotype was found many times. This chain connects TRBV7-8 to TRBJ2-2; D is tentatively TRBD1 or TRBD2 (7 bases each). This CDR3 is built from 16 residues. Germline CDR1 is SGHVS and CDR2 is FQNEAQ. The V end lost 5 bases, the J end lost 5 bases, and 18 bases lay between the germline ends. The CDR3 nucleotides are TGTGCCAGCAGCCAGAAAGCGGGACAGCTGACCGGGGAGCTGTTTTTT. Protein sequence: CASSQKAGQLTGELFF.

The sample holds many counts of this clonotype. The CDR3 DNA follows: TGTGCCAGCAGTCAAACCCGTGGTTACGAGCAGTACTTC. Translation gives CASSQTRGYEQYF. This chain uses TRBV6-1 with TRBJ2-7; no reliable D call. The germline CDR1 and CDR2 sequences are MNHNS and SASEGT. This CDR3 comprises 13 residues. V shed 5 bases and J shed 4 bases, with 12 bases lying between them.

In this sample, this clonotype turned up a few times. The chain carries TRBV5-1 and TRBJ1-4; D is unclear. V lost 5 bases, J lost 0 bases, and 11 bases lay in between. Per germline, CDR1 SGHRS and CDR2 YFSETQ. CDR3 size: 15 residues. The CDR3 DNA is TGCGCCAGCAGGGAACGGGAATCAACTAATGAAAAACTGTTTTTT. This sequence encodes CASRERESTNEKLFF.

The gene calls are TRBV2 and TRBJ1-2, with TRBD1 as a possible D gene (5 bases). Trimming stripped 4 bases from V and 2 bases from J, with 8 bases between. Germline assignment: CDR1 SNHLY and CDR2 FYNNEI. The CDR3 consists of 13 residues. CDR3 DNA: TGTGCCAGCAGTGTAAAGGGGAACTATGGCTACACCTTC. Translating it yields CASSVKGNYGYTF.

The CDR3 region has the DNA TGCAGTGCTAGAGATCGAAACAGACTTAACTATGGCTACACCTTC. Protein: CSARDRNRLNYGYTF. The chain recombines TRBV20-1 with TRBJ1-2, with D uncertain. The CDR3 consists of 15 residues. The V end lost 0 bases, the J end lost 1 base, and 12 bases lay between the germline ends. Germline V gene sequence: CDR1 DFQATT, CDR2 SNEGSKA (reference sequence).

As concerns this clonotype: A much larger clone is a single base away; this may be a read error. CDR3 coding DNA: TGTGCCAGCAGCCCCCTAACGTGGAATGCTTTCTTT. The encoded protein is CASSPLTWNAFF. The chain uses TRBV7-9 and TRBJ1-1, with D uncertain. Germline values: CDR1 SEHNR, CDR2 FQNEAQ (reference sequence). CDR3 size: 12 residues. V lost 5 bases to trimming and J lost 11 bases, with 15 bases between them.

This chain connects TRBV5-1 to TRBJ2-1, with D tentatively TRBD1 (6 bases). Deletions cut 2 bases from V and 4 bases from J, with 10 bases between. Germline loops: CDR1 SGHRS, CDR2 YFSETQ. The CDR3 contains 14 residues. In DNA form, the CDR3 reads TGCGCCAGCAGCTTTGGGACAAATTACAATGAGCAGTTCTTC. Translating gives CASSFGTNYNEQFF.

There are many counts of this clonotype. The rearrangement joins TRBV12-3 or TRBV12-4 to TRBJ2-5; TRBD2 matches at 13 bases. The CDR3 loop spans 16 amino acids. V shed 5 bases, J shed 2 bases, and the junction held 5 bases outside the gene matches. The CDR3 nucleotides are TGTGCCAGCAGTCCCACACTAGCGGGGGGGCAAGAGACCCAGTACTTC. Translated: CASSPTLAGGQETQYF.

This clonotype came up once. This rearrangement joins TRBV11-1 to TRBJ2-3; TRBD2 matches at 9 bases. The CDR3 is 15 residues long. Germline V gene sequence: CDR1 SGHAT, CDR2 FQDESV (reference sequence). V lost 5 bases and J lost 1; bases outside the gene matches: 4. The CDR3 loop is CASSGIAGGTDTQYF. In nucleotides, the CDR3 is TGTGCCAGCAGCGGTATAGCGGGGGGCACAGATACGCAGTATTTT.

This clonotype was seen at least ten times. The rearrangement joins TRBV9 to TRBJ2-7; TRBD1 matches at 7 bases. V gave up 1 base and J gave up 5 bases; unmatched junction bases: 6. Germline V CDR1 and CDR2: SGDLS, YYNGEE. The length of the CDR3 is 14 residues. CDR3 in DNA: TGTGCCAGCAGCGTACGGGGACAGCCTAACGAGCAGTACTTC. Protein product: CASSVRGQPNEQYF.

Only one count was recorded for this clonotype. Being one base from a much bigger clone, this may be a read error. This rearrangement joins TRBV29-1 to TRBJ1-2; D unresolved. CDR1 and CDR2 from the germline V gene are SQVTM and ANQGSEA. The CDR3 runs 12 residues. The germline V and J ends were trimmed by 6 bases and 3 bases, with 11 bases remaining between them. The CDR3: CSVESDDYGYTF. Here the CDR3 DNA reads TGCAGCGTCGAGAGCGATGACTATGGCTACACCTTC.

By its share, this clonotype is medium-sized. The chain couples TRBV11-2 to TRBJ2-7; TRBD1 matches 7 bases. V gave up 0 bases and J gave up 6 bases; unmatched junction bases: 2. Germline-derived CDR1 and CDR2 are SGHAT and FQNNGV. CDR3 length: 13 amino acids. This CDR3 is CASSLDAGGEQYF. DNA of the CDR3: TGTGCCAGCAGCTTAGATGCAGGGGGCGAGCAGTACTTC.

V gene TRBV30 combines with J gene TRBJ1-5; TRBD1 might be the D (6 bases). Germline V CDR1 and CDR2: GTSNPN, SVGIG (reference sequence). V was shortened by 2 bases and J by 0 bases, with 23 bases between the two germline ends. This CDR3 contains 19 residues. The DNA for the CDR3 is TGTGCCTGGAGTCCGCACCTCGTTGGGACACAGAATAGCAATCAGCCCCAGCATTTT. It codes for CAWSPHLVGTQNSNQPQHF.

A word on this clonotype: A junction end diverges from the germline sequence, so it may reflect a read error. This chain connects TRBV9 to TRBJ2-7, with D hard to call. Per germline, CDR1 SGDLS and CDR2 YYNGEE. This CDR3 is 15 amino acids long. The CDR3 protein is CVSSVGPSDSYEQYF. The CDR3 bases are TGTGTCAGCAGCGTAGGACCCTCGGATTCCTACGAGCAGTACTTC.

This chain links TRBV19 with TRBJ1-6; no clear D. The germline CDR1 and CDR2 sequences are LNHDA and SQIVND (reference sequence). This CDR3 is 13 amino acids long. V lost 0 bases to trimming and J lost 8 bases, with 5 bases between them. The CDR3 protein is CASSIDLDSPLHF. Here the CDR3 DNA reads TGTGCCAGTAGTATAGATCTGGATTCACCCCTCCACTTT.

The sample holds many counts of this clonotype. The chain is built from TRBV11-2 and TRBJ2-7; no definite D call. V was shortened by 1 base and J by 2 bases, with 9 bases between the two germline ends. The CDR3 loop spans 14 amino acids. Germline V gives CDR1 SGHAT, CDR2 FQNNGV. The CDR3 bases are TGTGCCAGCAGCTTAGGGGCAGGAGCCTACGAGCAGTACTTC. Protein: CASSLGAGAYEQYF.

This clonotype showed up just once. The genes are TRBV20-1 and TRBJ2-3, with TRBD2 identical over 14 bases. The junction had 5 bases not matched to a gene; V was cut back by 1 base and J by 5 bases. CDR3 length: 16 amino acids. CDR1 and CDR2 from the germline V gene are DFQATT and SNEGSKA (reference sequence). The CDR3 loop is CSARGLAGGAEDTQYF. In DNA form, the CDR3 reads TGCAGTGCTAGAGGACTAGCGGGGGGGGCCGAAGATACGCAGTATTTT.